These T cell receptor beta chains were read from a single sample in a study of blood T cells in healthy people across ages. TCRdb fed the 5' RACE reads into MiXCR, producing one record per CDR3 protein. The table records about 1 million distinct CDR3 sequences, roughly 24% of them present only once. These sequences were also reported in another study, on T cells of mothers and their children.

The sample was blood. These receptors all come from a girl under 10 years old in good health. The CDR3 runs from the conserved cysteine through the conserved F or W. The order of the fields is V gene, CDR3 protein.

V gene: TRBV4-3
CDR3 protein: CASSQVAGIQETQYF

V gene: TRBV4-1
CDR3 protein: CASSQDYGGEGNTIYF

V gene: TRBV3-1
CDR3 protein: CASSPGLAGAPNEQFF

V gene: TRBV4-1
CDR3 protein: CASSQAFTGSFIYEQYF

V gene: TRBV29-1
CDR3 protein: CSVEEETLDGYTF

V gene: TRBV20-1
CDR3 protein: CSARDDRGPYGYTF

V gene: TRBV29-1
CDR3 protein: CSAIGGYSGNTIYF

V gene: TRBV28
CDR3 protein: CASSLVAAINTDTQYF

V gene: TRBV4-1
CDR3 protein: CASQDLAGVYNEQFF

V gene: TRBV12-3/TRBV12-4
CDR3 protein: CASTYTSSGETQYF

V gene: TRBV3-1
CDR3 protein: CASSPFGTSGSYEQYF

V gene: TRBV7-3
CDR3 protein: CASSFSQGIGELFF

V gene: TRBV29-1
CDR3 protein: CSVDGGFRQETQYF

V gene: TRBV4-1
CDR3 protein: CASSQTGLAGSQETQYF

V gene: TRBV6-1
CDR3 protein: CASSDISGGAGELFF

V gene: TRBV11-2
CDR3 protein: CASGKYGGAADTQYF

V gene: TRBV9
CDR3 protein: CASSSSLAGGPGDTQYF

V gene: TRBV6-2/TRBV6-3
CDR3 protein: CASSQNSGSGEQFF

V gene: TRBV9
CDR3 protein: CASSLYLNEETQYF

V gene: TRBV4-3
CDR3 protein: CASSQTSGGAFNEQFF

V gene: TRBV29-1
CDR3 protein: CSVEEDTGLIDNEQFF